The clone carrying this TCR beta chain was seen only a few times. Antigen: not known. These data are taken from a study of blood T cells in healthy people across ages. Study-level findings and limits: Investigators treated diversity estimates from one million T cells as underestimates.

Germline loops: CDR1 SGHDN, CDR2 FVKESK. V lost 1 base, J lost 4 bases, and 13 bases stayed unmatched. The CDR3 has 18 amino acids. Using a J-beta primer mix together with a sample-barcoded 5' primer, a second PCR was run for about 6 to 11 cycles. Every sample gave at least 3 million paired-end reads containing CDR3. One entry per CDR3 protein, called by TCRdb with MiXCR from the 5' RACE reads. The table lists 1.5 million to 1.8 million distinct CDR3 sequences, less than 45% of them singletons, with 4% in the top ten. This clonotype was obtained from a woman between 18 and 29 years old in good health. Sequences were obtained from blood. The chain uses TRBV14 and TRBJ1-1; 9 bases match TRBD1. CDR3 sequence: CASSQGGTGWFLGTEAFF. CDR3 DNA: TGTGCCAGCAGCCAAGGAGGGACAGGGTGGTTTCTGGGCACTGAAGCTTTCTTT.